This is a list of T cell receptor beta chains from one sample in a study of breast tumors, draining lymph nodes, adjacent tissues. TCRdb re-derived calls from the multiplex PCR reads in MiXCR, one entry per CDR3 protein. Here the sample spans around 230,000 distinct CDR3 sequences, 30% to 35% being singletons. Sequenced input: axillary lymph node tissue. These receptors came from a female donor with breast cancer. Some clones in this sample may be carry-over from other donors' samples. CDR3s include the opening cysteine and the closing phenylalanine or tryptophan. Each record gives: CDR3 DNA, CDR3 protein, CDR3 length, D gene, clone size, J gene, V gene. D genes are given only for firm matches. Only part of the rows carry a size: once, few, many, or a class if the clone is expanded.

TGCAGCGTGCGCACCAGGAATATGAACACTGAAGCTTTCTTT | CSVRTRNMNTEAFF | 14 | NA | few | TRBJ1-1 | TRBV29-1
TGTGCCAGCAGCGACGAATCGCCGGGACAGGGGATACGTGGGGCCAACGTCCTGGCCTTC | CASSDESPGQGIRGANVLAF | 20 | TRBD1 | once | TRBJ2-6 | TRBV5-6
TGTGCTAGTTCCGGGGGGGCCCACGAGCAGTACTTC | CASSGGAHEQYF | 12 | TRBD2 | NA | TRBJ2-7 | TRBV2
TGTGCCAGCAGTGGGGACGGGGGATATAGCAATCAGCCCCAGCATTTT | CASSGDGGYSNQPQHF | 16 | NA | once | TRBJ1-5 | TRBV2
TGTGCCAGCACAAGTCTAGGGGGGGGTGGCTACACCTTC | CASTSLGGGGYTF | 13 | NA | many | TRBJ1-2 | TRBV2
TGCAGTGCTACGACAGGGGGCAGTGAAAAACTGTTTTTT | CSATTGGSEKLFF | 13 | TRBD1 | NA | TRBJ1-4 | TRBV20-1
TGTGCCAGCAATGGCCCGATGAGAGAGCAGTACTTC | CASNGPMREQYF | 12 | NA | NA | TRBJ2-7 | TRBV28
TGCAGTGCCCCCCCCCGACAGGCCAGCATGTCTCCCCTCCACTTT | CSAPPRQASMSPLHF | 15 | NA | NA | TRBJ1-6 | TRBV20-1
TGCAGTGCTAGAGATCTGCTAGCGGGACTCTACGAGCAGTACTTC | CSARDLLAGLYEQYF | 15 | TRBD2 | many | TRBJ2-7 | TRBV20-1
TGTGCTAGCAGTTTCACAGGCCTAGCGAGGGACGAGACCCAGTACTTC | CASSFTGLARDETQYF | 16 | NA | NA | TRBJ2-5 | TRBV7-7
TGTGCTAGTGGTTTCTCCGACAGGGGCCCGCAGTTCTTC | CASGFSDRGPQFF | 13 | TRBD1 | NA | TRBJ2-1 | TRBV12-5
TGTGCCAGCAGCCCCCGGGACAGCCCCAACACCGGGGAGCTGTTTTTT | CASSPRDSPNTGELFF | 16 | TRBD1 | many | TRBJ2-2 | TRBV7-9
TGTGCCAGTAGTATCAAAAACAGGGTTTTCGCTGAAGCTTTCTTT | CASSIKNRVFAEAFF | 15 | NA | NA | TRBJ1-1 | TRBV19
TGTGCCACCGATGTACTGGGGTCCTACAATGAGCAGTTCTTC | CATDVLGSYNEQFF | 14 | NA | NA | TRBJ2-1 | TRBV24-1
TGCAGCGTCGGTGGCAGGGGCAATCAGCCCCAGCATTTT | CSVGGRGNQPQHF | 13 | NA | many | TRBJ1-5 | TRBV29-1